This TCR beta chain originates from a study of T-cell memory formation after mild COVID-19. General study findings and limits: Within pre-infection memory, some responding clones were found, suggesting cross-reactive memory joined. Researchers could not confirm that second-wave clones peaking on day 37 targeted SARS-CoV-2. Later expanders leaned CD4+, whereas clones that contracted between day 15 and 85 were balanced CD4/CD8.

A single record per CDR3 protein comes from TCRdb applying MiXCR to the 5' RACE reads. The sample carries 300,000 to 350,000 distinct CDR3 sequences, roughly a fifth recorded once. Concerning this clonotype itself: As yet, its antigen is unknown.

The CDR3 is 15 amino acids. Losses at the gene ends were 6 bases for V and 4 bases for J; bases not matched to a gene: 9. Germline-derived CDR1 and CDR2 are WNHNN and SYGVQD (reference sequence). Sequencing was carried out using PBMCs or a T cell subset sorted from them (not recorded which). This TCR was sampled from a man younger than 30 who had mild COVID-19 (a few samples of this study predate the infection). Cell type and time point are not known. The chain carries TRBV10-1 and TRBJ2-7; TRBD2 agrees at 10 bases. The CDR3 sequence is CASSPGTSDGYEQYF. The CDR3 nucleotides read TGCGCCAGCAGCCCCGGGACTAGCGATGGGTACGAGCAGTACTTC.